These T cell receptor beta chains were read from a single sample in a study of a mutant IDH1 vaccine in newly diagnosed glioma. Method: immunoSEQ multiplex PCR; TCRdb's copy keeps in-frame clones and lacks some. The sample comprises tens of thousands of clones, roughly 90% of which are singletons, and 18% rests with the top ten. Here the sequenced sample was PBMCs, taken from a glioma patient treated with radiotherapy, temozolomide or both. The receptor source for this set is a man aged 18 to 30 with glioma. CDR3s include the opening cysteine and the closing phenylalanine or tryptophan. D genes are given only for firm matches. Clone size is not always given. Where it is, it says once, few, many or a class for expanded clones.

size | J | V | D | CDR3 | DNA
- | TRBJ1-5 | TRBV19 | - | CASSADRLNQPQHF | TGTGCCAGTAGCGCAGACAGACTCAATCAGCCCCAGCATTTT
- | TRBJ1-3 | TRBV4-3 | - | CASSQDRSSGNTIYF | TGCGCCAGCAGCCAAGACCGGTCATCTGGAAACACCATATATTTT
- | TRBJ1-4 | TRBV6-5 | - | CASSYSGGPNEKLFF | TGTGCCAGCAGTTACTCAGGCGGACCGAATGAAAAACTGTTTTTT
- | TRBJ2-5 | TRBV18 | - | CASSPGRAPETQYF | TGTGCCAGCTCACCGGGTCGGGCCCCCGAGACCCAGTACTTC
- | TRBJ1-2 | TRBV19 | - | CASSITGTGYGYTF | TGTGCCAGTAGTATCACCGGGACGGGGTATGGCTACACCTTC
- | TRBJ1-5 | TRBV27 | - | CASSLSGGRSSNQPQHF | TGTGCCAGCAGTTTATCGGGAGGAAGATCTAGCAATCAGCCCCAGCATTTT
- | TRBJ2-3 | TRBV7-6 | - | CASSFQADTQYF | TGTGCCAGCAGCTTTCAAGCAGATACGCAGTATTTT
- | TRBJ1-1 | TRBV30 | - | CAWSVPGDTEAFF | TGTGCCTGGAGTGTACCAGGGGACACTGAAGCTTTCTTT
- | TRBJ2-5 | TRBV7-2 | TRBD2 | CASSWGLAEETQYF | TGTGCCAGCAGCTGGGGACTAGCGGAAGAGACCCAGTACTTC
- | TRBJ2-1 | TRBV6-5 | - | CASSSLRVLGNEQFF | TGTGCCAGCAGTTCTCTTCGGGTCCTCGGTAATGAGCAGTTCTTC
- | TRBJ2-7 | TRBV4-2 | - | CASSQDKAYEQYF | TGTGCCAGCAGCCAAGATAAAGCCTACGAGCAGTACTTC
- | TRBJ1-1 | TRBV19 | - | CASSFPDGGNTEAFF | TGTGCCAGTAGTTTCCCCGACGGGGGTAACACTGAAGCTTTCTTT
- | TRBJ2-7 | TRBV25-1 | TRBD1 | CASGGQGGTEQYF | TGTGCCAGCGGAGGACAGGGTGGGACCGAGCAGTACTTC
- | TRBJ2-7 | TRBV5-1 | TRBD2 | CASSPRLAGEVEQYF | TGCGCCAGCAGCCCTAGACTAGCGGGAGAGGTCGAGCAGTACTTC
- | TRBJ2-5 | TRBV4-2 | - | CASSQDQGFSNGETQYF | TGTGCCAGCAGCCAAGATCAAGGGTTTAGCAATGGAGAGACCCAGTACTTC
once | TRBJ2-7 | TRBV28 | TRBD1 | CASSKATGIYEQYF | TGTGCCAGCAGTAAGGCGACAGGGATATACGAGCAGTACTTC
few | TRBJ1-1 | TRBV19 | - | CASTRFPGLNTEAFF | TGTGCCAGTACCCGGTTTCCCGGACTGAACACTGAAGCTTTCTTT
- | TRBJ2-7 | TRBV5-1 | - | CASSLGMEYYEQYF | TGCGCCAGCAGCTTGGGTATGGAGTATTACGAGCAGTACTTC
- | TRBJ1-1 | TRBV7-2 | - | CASSLGFGWMGKSDTEAFF | TGTGCCAGCAGCTTAGGCTTTGGGTGGATGGGGAAGTCGGACACTGAAGCTTTCTTT
- | TRBJ1-5 | TRBV6-5 | - | CASSPGTVSNQPQHF | TGTGCCAGCAGTCCCGGGACCGTTAGCAATCAGCCCCAGCATTTT
- | TRBJ2-7 | TRBV11-2 | - | CASSLIGTDSYEQYF | TGTGCCAGCAGCTTAATCGGTACGGACTCCTACGAGCAGTACTTC
- | TRBJ1-1 | TRBV19 | - | CASRGHGNTEAFF | TGTGCCAGTAGGGGGCACGGGAACACTGAAGCTTTCTTT
- | TRBJ2-6 | TRBV6-6 | - | CASTKTASGANVLTF | TGTGCCAGCACCAAGACAGCCTCTGGGGCCAACGTCCTGACTTTC
- | TRBJ1-2 | TRBV2 | - | CASSPTGLYGYTF | TGTGCCAGCAGTCCTACAGGGCTCTATGGCTACACCTTC
- | TRBJ2-7 | TRBV5-4 | - | CASSLGQIPYEQYF | TGTGCCAGCAGCCTTGGACAGATACCGTACGAGCAGTACTTC
few | TRBJ1-4 | TRBV15 | - | CATAEQGGEKLFF | TGTGCCACGGCGGAACAGGGCGGGGAAAAACTGTTTTTT
- | TRBJ2-7 | TRBV30 | TRBD2 | CAWSSGAYEQYF | TGTGCCTGGAGCAGCGGGGCCTACGAGCAGTACTTC
- | TRBJ2-5 | TRBV7-8 | - | CASSFRGLQETQYF | TGTGCCAGCAGCTTCAGGGGACTACAGGAGACCCAGTACTTC
few | TRBJ1-1 | TRBV19 | - | CASSIGGGGPEAFF | TGTGCCAGTAGCATAGGAGGGGGGGGCCCCGAAGCTTTCTTT